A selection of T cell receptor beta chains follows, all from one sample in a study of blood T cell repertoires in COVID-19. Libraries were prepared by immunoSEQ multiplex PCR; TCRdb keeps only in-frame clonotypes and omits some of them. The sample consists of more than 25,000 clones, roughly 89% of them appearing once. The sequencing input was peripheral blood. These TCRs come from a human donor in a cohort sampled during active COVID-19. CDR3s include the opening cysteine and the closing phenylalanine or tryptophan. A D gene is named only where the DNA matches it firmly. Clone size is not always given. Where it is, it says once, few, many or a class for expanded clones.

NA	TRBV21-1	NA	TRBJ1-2	TGTGCCAGCAGCAAAGGTGGGAGGTGGGGAGGCTATGGCTACACCTTC	CASSKGGRWGGYGYTF
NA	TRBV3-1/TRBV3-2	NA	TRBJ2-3	TGTGCCAGCAGCCAAGAAATTAGCATAGAGGCAGATACGCAGTATTTT	CASSQEISIEADTQYF
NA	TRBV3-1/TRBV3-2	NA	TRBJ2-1	TGTGCCAGCAGCCAAACAGGCTCGAATGAGCAGTTCTTC	CASSQTGSNEQFF
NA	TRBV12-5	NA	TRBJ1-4	TGTGCTAGTGGTTTCGGGGCTAATGAAAAACTGTTTTTT	CASGFGANEKLFF
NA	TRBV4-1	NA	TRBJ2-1	TGCGCCAGCAGCCAGAACCGGGGGATTGTGAGGAATGAGCAGTTCTTC	CASSQNRGIVRNEQFF
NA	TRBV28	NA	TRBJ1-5	TGTGCCAGCATCCCTCGTCAGGGCTACAGCAATCAGCCCCAGCATTTT	CASIPRQGYSNQPQHF
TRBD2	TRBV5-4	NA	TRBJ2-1	TGTGCCAGCAGCTTGGCGCTGGGGGGGGGTGAGCAGTTCTTC	CASSLALGGGEQFF
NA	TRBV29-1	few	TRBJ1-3	TGCAGCGTTGAACACAGTACTGGAAACACCATATATTTT	CSVEHSTGNTIYF
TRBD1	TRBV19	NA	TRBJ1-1	TGTGCCAGTACCCTAAAAAAACCCGGGACAGGGGCGCTGAACACTGAAGCTTTCTTT	CASTLKKPGTGALNTEAFF
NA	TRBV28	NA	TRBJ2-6	TGTGCCAGCCAGGAGGGGGCGATGGGGCGAGGGGCCAACGTCCTGACTTTC	CASQEGAMGRGANVLTF
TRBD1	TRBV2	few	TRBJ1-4	TGTGCCAGCACCAGGACAGGGCGCGGCGAAAAACTGTTTTTT	CASTRTGRGEKLFF
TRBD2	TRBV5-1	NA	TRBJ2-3	TGCGCCAGCAGCATAGGACTAGCGGGGGGGCCGGGGAGTGCAGATACGCAGTATTTT	CASSIGLAGGPGSADTQYF
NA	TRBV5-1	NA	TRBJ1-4	TGCGCCAGCAGCTTACCCGGGAAAACAGGGACGGTTGAAAAACTGTTTTTT	CASSLPGKTGTVEKLFF
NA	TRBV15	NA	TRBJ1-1	TGTGCCACCAGCAGAGACGGACACCCCGGGAGCACTGAAGCTTTCTTT	CATSRDGHPGSTEAFF
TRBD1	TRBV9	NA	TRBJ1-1	TGTGCCAGCAGCGTAGCGGTCAGGGGGGCTGAAGCTTTCTTT	CASSVAVRGAEAFF
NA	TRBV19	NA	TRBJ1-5	TGTGCCAGTAGTTTATCGGTGCCAACCACCGGGCCCCAGCATTTT	CASSLSVPTTGPQHF
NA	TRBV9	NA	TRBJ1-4	TGTGCCAGCAGCGTAAAGGGACATGATAATGAAAAACTGTTTTTT	CASSVKGHDNEKLFF
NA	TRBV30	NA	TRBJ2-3	TGTGCCTGGAGCAAGGTCAGGGGAACAGATACGCAGTATTTT	CAWSKVRGTDTQYF
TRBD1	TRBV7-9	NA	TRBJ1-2	TGTGCCAGCAGCTTAGAAGGGACAGTACCCCTAGGCTACACCTTC	CASSLEGTVPLGYTF
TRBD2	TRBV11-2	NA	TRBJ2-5	TGTGCCAGCAGCTTAGCTAGCGGGGAGGGGGAGACCCAGTACTTC	CASSLASGEGETQYF